The T cell receptor beta chain under discussion was sequenced for a study of T-cell reconstitution after alpha-beta-depleted transplantation in children. This clonotype was recorded at least ten times. CDR3 length: 12 amino acids. Trimming removed 5 bases from V and 7 bases from J, with 8 bases in between. Germline CDR1 is SEHNR and CDR2 is FQNEAQ (reference sequence). Unique molecular identifiers were incorporated into the prepared TCRbeta library. TCRdb called the PCR reads again in MiXCR, with one record for every CDR3 protein. The data contain more than 85,000 distinct CDR3 sequences, 10% of them seen just once; the ten biggest clones take up around 8.5%.

The V and J genes are TRBV7-9 and TRBJ2-2, with a weak D call TRBD1 (5 bases). The sample in question was PBMCs from the stem cell graft donor, obtained from the stem cell graft. The TCR sequence derives from a human donor who donated a stem cell graft to a child with acute lymphoblastic leukemia. The DNA for the CDR3 is TGTGCCAGCAGCGTTGACAGCGGGGAGCTGTTTTTT. Translated: CASSVDSGELFF.